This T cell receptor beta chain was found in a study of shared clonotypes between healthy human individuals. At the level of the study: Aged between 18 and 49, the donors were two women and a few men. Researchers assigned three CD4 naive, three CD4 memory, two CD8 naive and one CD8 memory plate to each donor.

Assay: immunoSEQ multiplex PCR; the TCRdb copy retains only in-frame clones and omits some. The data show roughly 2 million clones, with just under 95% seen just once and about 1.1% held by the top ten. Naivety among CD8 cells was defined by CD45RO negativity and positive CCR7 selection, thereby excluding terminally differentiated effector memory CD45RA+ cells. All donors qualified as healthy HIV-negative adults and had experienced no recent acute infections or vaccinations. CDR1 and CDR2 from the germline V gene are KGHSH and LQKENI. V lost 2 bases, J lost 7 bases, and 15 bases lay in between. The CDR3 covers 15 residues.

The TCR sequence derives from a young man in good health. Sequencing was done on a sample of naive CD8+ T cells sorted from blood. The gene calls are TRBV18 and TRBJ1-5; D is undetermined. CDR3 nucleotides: TGTGCCAGCTCACCAGGGAGGGAGAAAAGCCAGCCCCAGCATTTT. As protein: CASSPGREKSQPQHF.